Listed below are T cell receptor beta chains from one sample, sequenced in a study of T-cell reconstitution after alpha-beta-depleted transplantation in children. Each CDR3 protein is one row after TCRdb ran MiXCR on the PCR reads. The sample lists some 450,000 distinct CDR3 sequences; 43% were seen once. The source material was PBMCs, sampled before TCRalphabeta/CD19-depleted stem cell transplant. The source is a girl aged 2-9 years with aplastic anemia, due to receive a stem cell transplant. The CDR3 runs from the conserved cysteine through the conserved F or W. Fields, in order: clone size, J gene, D gene, V gene, CDR3 protein, CDR3 DNA. The D gene is left open where the match is weak. A row's size may be missing; if present it is once, few, many or a size class.

size: NA; J: TRBJ1-2; D: NA; V: TRBV3-1; CDR3: CASSQVNQGGYTF; DNA: TGTGCCAGCAGCCAAGTGAACCAGGGAGGCTACACCTTC
size: NA; J: TRBJ2-1; D: TRBD1; V: TRBV5-6; CDR3: CASRNETGSSSYNEQFF; DNA: TGTGCCAGCAGAAACGAGACAGGGTCGTCGTCCTACAATGAGCAGTTCTTC
size: NA; J: TRBJ2-7; D: TRBD2; V: TRBV20-1; CDR3: CSALASGTHEQYF; DNA: TGCAGTGCCCTTGCTAGCGGGACTCACGAGCAGTACTTC
size: few; J: TRBJ1-6; D: TRBD1; V: TRBV5-1; CDR3: CASSRDRVLSPLHF; DNA: TGCGCCAGCAGCCGGGACAGGGTACTGTCACCCCTCCACTTT
size: NA; J: TRBJ2-5; D: NA; V: TRBV30; CDR3: CAWGTRVQETQYF; DNA: TGTGCCTGGGGAACTAGGGTTCAAGAGACCCAGTACTTC
size: NA; J: TRBJ2-7; D: TRBD2; V: TRBV29-1; CDR3: CSVEDRRGRGRYEQYF; DNA: TGCAGCGTTGAAGATCGACGCGGGAGGGGTCGCTACGAGCAGTACTTC
size: once; J: TRBJ1-1; D: NA; V: TRBV6-1; CDR3: CASFQTVNTEAFF; DNA: TGTGCCAGCTTTCAGACGGTGAACACTGAAGCTTTCTTT
size: NA; J: TRBJ2-5; D: TRBD1; V: TRBV7-2; CDR3: CASSTRQGLETQYF; DNA: TGTGCCAGCAGCACCCGACAGGGGCTAGAGACCCAGTACTTC
size: NA; J: TRBJ2-3; D: NA; V: TRBV6-4; CDR3: CASSGGDLDSTDTQYF; DNA: TGTGCCAGCAGTGGAGGGGATTTGGACAGCACAGATACGCAGTATTTT
size: NA; J: TRBJ1-3; D: NA; V: TRBV18; CDR3: CASSQKGTATGNTIYF; DNA: TGTGCCAGCTCACAAAAAGGGACGGCTACTGGAAACACCATATATTTT
size: few; J: TRBJ1-1; D: TRBD1; V: TRBV6-5; CDR3: CASSYSRDRGPRAFF; DNA: TGTGCCAGCAGTTACTCGAGGGACAGGGGGCCGAGGGCTTTCTTT
size: many; J: TRBJ2-5; D: NA; V: TRBV28; CDR3: CASSLDSPQETQYF; DNA: TGTGCCAGCAGTTTAGATTCGCCCCAAGAGACCCAGTACTTC
size: many; J: TRBJ2-1; D: TRBD2; V: TRBV20-1; CDR3: CSARKGLAELYYNEQFF; DNA: TGCAGTGCTAGGAAGGGACTAGCGGAGCTTTACTACAATGAGCAGTTCTTC
size: NA; J: TRBJ2-1; D: NA; V: TRBV12-3/TRBV12-4; CDR3: CASSFDDSHNEQFF; DNA: TGTGCCAGCAGTTTTGACGACAGTCACAATGAGCAGTTCTTC
size: NA; J: TRBJ2-2; D: NA; V: TRBV7-6; CDR3: CASCGGRGGELFF; DNA: TGTGCCAGTTGCGGGGGCCGCGGCGGGGAGCTGTTTTTT
size: many; J: TRBJ2-7; D: NA; V: TRBV5-5; CDR3: CASSSQIPTYEQYF; DNA: TGTGCCAGCAGCTCGCAGATCCCTACCTACGAGCAGTACTTC
size: NA; J: TRBJ2-1; D: NA; V: TRBV7-7; CDR3: CASSLRAGTHEQFF; DNA: TGTGCTAGCAGCTTACGAGCAGGGACGCATGAGCAGTTCTTC
size: few; J: TRBJ2-7; D: NA; V: TRBV20-1; CDR3: CSAPWRGVGSYEQYF; DNA: TGCAGTGCTCCCTGGAGAGGGGTTGGGTCCTACGAGCAGTACTTC
size: NA; J: TRBJ2-7; D: NA; V: TRBV4-1; CDR3: CASSQGRRVRAPYEQYF; DNA: TGCGCCAGCAGCCAAGGGCGTCGGGTGAGGGCCCCCTACGAGCAGTACTTC
size: NA; J: TRBJ1-2; D: TRBD1; V: TRBV20-1; CDR3: CSAPRGPTNYGYTF; DNA: TGCAGTGCTCCCAGGGGGCCGACTAACTATGGCTACACCTTC
size: NA; J: TRBJ1-1; D: NA; V: TRBV12-3/TRBV12-4; CDR3: CASSLIGGASTEAFF; DNA: TGTGCCAGCAGTTTGATCGGGGGCGCATCAACTGAAGCTTTCTTT
size: NA; J: TRBJ2-7; D: NA; V: TRBV20-1; CDR3: CSASATHSYEQYF; DNA: TGCAGTGCTAGCGCAACTCACTCCTACGAGCAGTACTTC